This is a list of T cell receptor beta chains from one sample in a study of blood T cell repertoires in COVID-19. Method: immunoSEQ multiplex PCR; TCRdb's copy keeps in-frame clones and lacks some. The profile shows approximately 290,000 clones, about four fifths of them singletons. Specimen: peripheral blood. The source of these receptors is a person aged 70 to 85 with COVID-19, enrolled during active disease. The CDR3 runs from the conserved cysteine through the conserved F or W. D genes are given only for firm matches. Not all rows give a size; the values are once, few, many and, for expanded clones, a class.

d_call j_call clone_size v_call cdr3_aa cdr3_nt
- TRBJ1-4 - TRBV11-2 CASSLSWVGANEKLFF TGTGCCAGCAGCTTATCCTGGGTAGGGGCTAATGAAAAACTGTTTTTT
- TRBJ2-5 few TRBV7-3 CASSLGFARGEQETQYF TGTGCCAGCAGCTTAGGCTTCGCGCGGGGCGAGCAAGAGACCCAGTACTTC
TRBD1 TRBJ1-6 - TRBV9 CASSAPRGQGSSVNSPLHF TGTGCCAGCAGCGCCCCACGGGGACAGGGAAGTTCGGTTAATTCACCCCTCCACTTT
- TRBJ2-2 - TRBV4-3 CASSPLGGELFF TGCGCCAGCAGCCCGCTCGGCGGGGAGCTGTTTTTT
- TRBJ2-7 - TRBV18 CASSPAYEQYF TGTGCCAGCTCCCCTGCCTACGAGCAGTACTTC
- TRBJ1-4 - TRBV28 CASSPRPGELFF TGTGCCAGCAGTCCCCGCCCGGGTGAACTGTTTTTT
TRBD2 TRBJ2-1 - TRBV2 CASSIAGSYNEQFF TGTGCCAGCAGTATAGCGGGCTCCTACAATGAGCAGTTCTTC
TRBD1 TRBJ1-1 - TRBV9 CASSVVPLGTGGGTEAFF TGTGCCAGCAGCGTAGTTCCATTGGGCACAGGGGGTGGCACTGAAGCTTTCTTT
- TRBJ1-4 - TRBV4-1 CASSQVGSVAFTEEKLFF TGCGCCAGCAGCCAAGTCGGCTCCGTGGCCTTTACGGAGGAAAAACTGTTTTTT
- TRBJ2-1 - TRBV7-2 CASSLEGLEDNEQFF TGTGCCAGCAGCTTAGAGGGGCTAGAGGACAATGAGCAGTTCTTC
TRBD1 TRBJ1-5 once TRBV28 CASSFLAGQGFSQPQHF TGTGCCAGCAGTTTTTTGGCGGGACAGGGTTTCTCTCAGCCCCAGCATTTT
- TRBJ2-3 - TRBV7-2 CASSTRDTQYF TGTGCCAGCAGCACCAGAGATACGCAGTATTTT
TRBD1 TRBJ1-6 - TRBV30 CAGDRVNGSPLHF TGTGCCGGGGACAGGGTCAATGGTTCACCCCTCCACTTT
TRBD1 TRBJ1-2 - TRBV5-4 CASSMRTGGRDYGYTF TGTGCCAGCAGTATGCGTACAGGGGGCAGGGACTATGGCTACACCTTC
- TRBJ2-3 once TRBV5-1 CASSPGADTQYF TGCGCCAGCAGCCCAGGGGCAGATACGCAGTATTTT
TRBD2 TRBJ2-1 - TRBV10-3 CAISVTSGSNYNEQFF TGTGCCATCAGTGTAACTAGCGGGAGTAACTACAATGAGCAGTTCTTC
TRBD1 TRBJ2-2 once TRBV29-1 CSALQGQRTGELFF TGCAGCGCCCTACAGGGGCAGCGCACCGGGGAGCTGTTTTTT
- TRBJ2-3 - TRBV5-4 CASSLVFGGPSDTQYF TGTGCCAGCAGCTTGGTGTTCGGGGGGCCATCAGATACGCAGTATTTT
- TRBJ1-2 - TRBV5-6 CASSLDQQLGRYGYTF TGTGCCAGCAGCTTGGATCAGCAACTAGGGCGTTATGGCTACACCTTC
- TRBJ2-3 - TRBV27 CASSRPAVFNATVSHPDTQYF TGTGCCAGCAGTCGCCCAGCAGTTTTTAACGCGACAGTGTCCCACCCAGATACGCAGTATTTT
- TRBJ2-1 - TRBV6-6 CASSPRRPSYNEQFF TGTGCCAGCAGTCCTCGGCGGCCCTCCTACAATGAGCAGTTCTTC
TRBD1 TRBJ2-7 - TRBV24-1 CATSGTGNNEQYF TGTGCCACCAGTGGGACAGGAAATAACGAGCAGTACTTC
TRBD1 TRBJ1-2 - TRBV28 CASRQGAFGYTF TGTGCCAGCAGACAGGGGGCCTTTGGCTACACCTTC
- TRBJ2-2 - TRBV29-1 CSARRGSGHNTGELFF TGCAGCGCCCGAAGGGGATCGGGACATAACACCGGGGAGCTGTTTTTT
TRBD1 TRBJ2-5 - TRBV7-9 CASSFRQGVWETQYF TGTGCCAGCAGCTTTCGACAGGGCGTGTGGGAGACCCAGTACTTC
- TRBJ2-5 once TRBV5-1 CASSLNPRTEETQYF TGCGCCAGCAGCTTAAACCCTCGTACGGAAGAGACCCAGTACTTC
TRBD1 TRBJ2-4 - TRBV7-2 CASSSLPGQGRYIQYF TGTGCCAGCAGCTCATTACCGGGACAGGGTAGATACATTCAGTACTTC
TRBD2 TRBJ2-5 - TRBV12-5 CASGLGGTSEETQYF TGTGCTAGTGGTTTGGGCGGGACTAGCGAAGAGACCCAGTACTTC
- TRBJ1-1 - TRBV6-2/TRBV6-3 CASSPTGTNTEAFF TGTGCCAGCAGCCCCACAGGGACGAACACTGAAGCTTTCTTT
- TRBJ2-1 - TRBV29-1 CSAEQGSSYNEQFF TGCAGCGCTGAACAGGGATCCTCCTACAATGAGCAGTTCTTC
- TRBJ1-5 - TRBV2 CASSEPGYQPQHF TGTGCCAGCAGTGAACCGGGGTATCAGCCCCAGCATTTT
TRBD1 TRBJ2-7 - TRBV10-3 CAISELTGGSKYEQYF TGTGCCATCAGTGAGTTAACAGGGGGAAGTAAATACGAGCAGTACTTC